This T cell receptor beta chain stems from a study of identical twins. Study-level points and caveats: Recombination models fit unrelated individuals' TCR alpha sharing but underestimated twins'. Twins showed weaker excess sharing in their beta out-of-frame sequences.

TCRdb reprocessed the 5' RACE reads via MiXCR and lists one record per CDR3 protein. The sample lists a few hundred thousand distinct CDR3 sequences; 8% to 9.5% were seen once. Healthy Caucasian individuals made up all the donors. CDR1 is LGHNA, CDR2 YNFKEQ, per germline. The CDR3 covers 16 residues. V was shortened by 1 base and J by 3 bases, with 16 bases between the two germline ends. Ten or more counts support this clonotype. Its antigen is not known. This sample also belongs to another study, concerning yellow fever vaccine responses in identical twins.

The chain uses TRBV4-2 and TRBJ2-7; D is possibly TRBD2 (6 bases). The clonotype originates from a woman between 18 and 29 years old in good health. Sequencing used CD8+ T cells sorted from blood. The CDR3 DNA reads TGTGCCAGCAGCCAAGTAATTGGTGAGGGAGGCTACGAGCAGTACTTC. It is translated as CASSQVIGEGGYEQYF.